This record concerns one T cell receptor beta chain sequence. Using its own MiXCR run on the RT-PCR reads, TCRdb lists one record per CDR3 protein. The table has about 680,000 distinct CDR3 sequences, approximately 15% seen once. The CDR3 totals 13 residues. The V end was cut by 10 bases, the J end by 15 bases, with 25 bases between. Germline V gene sequence: CDR1 SNHLY, CDR2 FYNNEI. The sample consisted of memory CD4+ T cells from blood. The chain carries TRBV2 and TRBJ2-4; tentative D call: TRBD1 (5 bases). This receptor was identified in a female donor in good health, serving as a healthy control. CDR3 region: CATQQVTQAPPYF. As DNA, the CDR3 is TGTGCCACCCAACAGGTCACCCAAGCACCCCCGTACTTC.